One and the same sample provided the 20 T cell receptor beta chains below, sequenced in a study of shared clonotypes between healthy human individuals. Assay used: immunoSEQ multiplex PCR; TCRdb lists only in-frame clones, some missing. This table has 2 million to 2.5 million clones, 85% to 95% appearing once. Sequenced sample: naive CD4+ T cells from PBMCs. Subset defined: CD45RA+ positively selected. Receptors originate from a man between 18 and 29 years old in good health. Some clones in this sample may be carry-over from other donors' samples.

The genes are TRBV6-5 and TRBJ2-1, with 7 nucleotides matching TRBD2. Germline V gene sequence: CDR1 MNHEY, CDR2 SVGAGI. The J segment lost 8 bases and the V segment lost 9 bases, leaving 7 bases of the junction unmatched. The CDR3 has 12 residues. The chain's CDR3 is CASGGDGYEQFF. In DNA, the CDR3 is TGTGCCAGTGGGGGGGATGGGTATGAGCAGTTCTTC.

The rearrangement joins TRBV4-1 to TRBJ2-5; perhaps D is TRBD1 or TRBD2 (5 bases each). The CDR3 loop spans 15 amino acids. Germline CDR1 and CDR2: MGHRA and YSYEKL. Trimming stripped 3 bases from V and 2 bases from J, with 13 bases between. CDR3 sequence (DNA): TGCGCCAGCAGCCATGCAGGGTGGGGGCAAGAGACCCAGTACTTC. Translated, it gives CASSHAGWGQETQYF.

This chain links TRBV5-1 with TRBJ2-2, with TRBD2 matching 7 bases. Trimming cost V 4 bases and J 5 bases; bases outside gene matches: 11. This CDR3 region has 16 residues. Germline CDR1 SGHRS, CDR2 YFSETQ. This CDR3 is CASSPDQPLATGELFF. DNA for the CDR3: TGCGCCAGCAGCCCCGACCAACCACTAGCGACCGGGGAGCTGTTTTTT.

CDR3 loop: CSVAGRTIGYTF. CDR3 bases: TGCAGCGTTGCAGGCCGGACGATTGGCTACACCTTC. The chain employs TRBV29-1 and TRBJ1-2; D uncertain. V was shortened by 4 bases and J by 7 bases, with 13 bases between the two germline ends. The CDR3 runs 12 residues. Per the germline V gene, CDR1 is SQVTM and CDR2 is ANQGSEA. Full variable domain (missing parts from reference TRBV29-1 and TRBJ1-2): SAVISQKPSRDICQRGTSLTIQCQVDSQVTMMFWYRQQPGQSLTLIATANQGSEATYESGFVIDKFPISRPNLTFSTLTVSNMSPEDSSIYLCSVAGRTIGYTFGSGTRLTVV.

The chain has TRBV2 and TRBJ2-1, with TRBD2 as a possible D gene (6 bases). This CDR3 is built from 14 residues. V was pared by 9 bases and J by 2 bases, with 14 bases between. Germline V gene lookup returns CDR1 SNHLY and CDR2 FYNNEI. CDR3 loop: CASSRDSTYNEQFF. The CDR3 bases are TGTGCCAGTTCCCGGGACTCAACCTACAATGAGCAGTTCTTC.

The chain couples TRBV7-3 to TRBJ2-1; D not resolved. V dropped 3 bases and J dropped 0 bases, with 9 bases sitting between them. The CDR3 length is 15 residues. CDR1 is SGHTA, CDR2 FQGTGA, per germline. DNA for the CDR3: TGTGCCAGCAGCTTTGGCAGGAGCTCCTACAATGAGCAGTTCTTC. Translating it yields CASSFGRSSYNEQFF.

The chain combines TRBV5-1 with TRBJ2-1; D not resolved. This CDR3 has 13 residues. Germline values: CDR1 SGHRS, CDR2 YFSETQ. V lost 2 bases and J 8 bases, leaving 11 bases between the germline ends. The CDR3 DNA sequence: TGCGCCAGCAGCTTACAATTGGTGGATGAGCAGTTCTTC. Its protein is CASSLQLVDEQFF. Using reference TRBV5-1 and TRBJ2-1 for the parts outside the CDR3, the full variable domain is KAGVTQTPRYLIKTRGQQVTLSCSPISGHRSVSWYQQTPGQGLQFLFEYFSETQRNKGNFPGRFSGRQFSNSRSEMNVSTLELGDSALYLCASSLQLVDEQFFGPGTRLTVL.

The sample holds one count of this clone. The chain has TRBV7-9 and TRBJ2-3; D remains ambiguous. Per germline, CDR1 SEHNR and CDR2 FQNEAQ (reference sequence). V was cut by 9 bases and J by 5 bases, with 9 bases left in between. There are 11 residues in the CDR3. The CDR3 DNA reads TGTGCCAGTCTATCAGAAGATACGCAGTATTTT. Its protein is CASLSEDTQYF.

The J gene is TRBJ2-1, the V gene TRBV2, with D perhaps TRBD1 or TRBD2 (5 bases each). Germline V gives CDR1 SNHLY, CDR2 FYNNEI. The CDR3 runs to 13 residues. Deletions cut 4 bases from V and 4 bases from J, with 8 bases between. The CDR3 bases are TGTGCCAGCAGTGCGAGGGGATACAATGAGCAGTTCTTC. Translation gives CASSARGYNEQFF.

This chain uses TRBV7-2 with TRBJ2-5; 7 bases are shared with TRBD1. Losses at the gene ends were 11 bases for V and 2 bases for J; bases not matched to a gene: 8. Germline CDR1 is SGHTA and CDR2 is FQGNSA. The CDR3 length is 13 residues. The CDR3 DNA reads as TGTGCCTCGGGACAGCCCATTCAAGAGACCCAGTACTTC. Amino acids: CASGQPIQETQYF.

The V call is TRBV4-2, the J call TRBJ1-2; tentatively, D is TRBD1 (5 bases). The length of the CDR3 is 16 residues. Looked up from germline, CDR1 is LGHNA and CDR2 is YNFKEQ. Trimming stripped 0 bases from V and 8 bases from J, with 19 bases between. For the CDR3, the DNA is TGTGCCAGCAGCCAAGACCCCTTCGAGGGGAGTGCGGGCTACACCTTC. Translation: CASSQDPFEGSAGYTF.

This rearrangement joins TRBV5-1 to TRBJ2-3; TRBD2 matches 15 bases. The length of the CDR3 is 15 residues. With V trimmed by 5 bases and J by 6 bases, 4 bases remained unmatched. Germline V gives CDR1 SGHRS, CDR2 YFSETQ. CDR3 sequence (DNA): TGCGCCAGCAGGGGACTAGCGGGAGGATCGGATACGCAGTATTTT. This sequence encodes CASRGLAGGSDTQYF.

About this clone: Different DNA sequences within this sample yield the same CDR3. The chain combines TRBV7-9 with TRBJ2-3; D is uncertain. The CDR3 length is 12 residues. Between the trimmed V and J ends, which lost 1 base and 6 bases, there was a span of 5 bases. Per the germline V gene, CDR1 is SEHNR and CDR2 is FQNEAQ (reference sequence). The CDR3 DNA follows: TGTGCCAGCAGCTTAGTAAGCGATACGCAGTATTTT. Translation: CASSLVSDTQYF.

The chain has TRBV9 and TRBJ2-1, with 7 bases fitting TRBD1. The trim removed 3 bases at V and 8 bases at J, leaving 11 bases unmatched. The CDR3 has 15 residues. In germline, CDR1 is SGDLS, CDR2 YYNGEE. The CDR3 reads CASSALDRDKDEQFF. Here the CDR3 DNA reads TGTGCCAGCAGCGCTCTAGACAGGGACAAGGATGAGCAGTTCTTC. The full variable domain, with the rest looked up from reference TRBV9 and TRBJ2-1, is DSGVTQTPKHLITATGQRVTLRCSPRSGDLSVYWYQQSLDQGLQFLIQYYNGEERAKGNILERFSAQQFPDLHSELNLSSLELGDSALYFCASSALDRDKDEQFFGPGTRLTVL.

The V call is TRBV4-3, the J call TRBJ2-2, with D hard to call. This CDR3 comprises 14 residues. Trimming removed 0 bases from V and 7 bases from J, with 9 bases in between. Germline-derived CDR1 and CDR2 are LGHNA and YSLEER. CDR3 protein: CASSQEVGLGELFF. The CDR3 DNA reads TGCGCCAGCAGCCAAGAAGTAGGCCTCGGGGAGCTGTTTTTT.

On this clone itself: Within the sample, other DNA sequences also encode this same CDR3. The CDR3, as DNA: TGTGCCAGCAGCCCAGGGGGGGGCCCATACTACGAGCAGTACTTC. Protein: CASSPGGGPYYEQYF. This chain links TRBV9 with TRBJ2-7; either TRBD1 or TRBD2 may supply D (7 bases each). The length of the CDR3 is 15 residues. The V gene lost 4 bases and the J gene lost 3 bases, with 17 bases spanning the gap. CDR1 SGDLS and CDR2 YYNGEE come from the germline V gene.

V is TRBV19 and J is TRBJ1-4; weak D call: TRBD1 (5 bases). The CDR3 is 14 amino acids. Germline CDR1 is LNHDA and CDR2 is SQIVND (reference sequence). Trimming removed 2 bases at V and 8 bases at J, with 12 bases between. The CDR3 sequence is CASSIRGPGEKLFF. The CDR3 DNA reads as TGTGCCAGTAGTATAAGGGGACCGGGGGAAAAACTGTTTTTT.

The chain couples TRBV10-1 to TRBJ1-2; D gene ambiguous. Per germline, CDR1 WNHNN and CDR2 SYGVQD (reference sequence). V was clipped by 3 bases and J by 1 base, with 6 bases between them. This CDR3 is 13 amino acids long. CDR3 protein: CASSDSYNYGYTF. The CDR3 DNA reads as TGCGCCAGCAGTGATTCTTATAACTATGGCTACACCTTC.

The V gene is TRBV7-8, the J gene TRBJ1-6; unclear D gene. Trimming took 5 bases from V and 14 from J, leaving 16 bases between them. There are 13 residues in the CDR3. Per the germline V gene, CDR1 is SGHVS and CDR2 is FQNEAQ. CDR3 coding DNA: TGTGCCAGCAGCCCCGTGCAGTACGGTTCCCTCCACTTT. Amino acid sequence: CASSPVQYGSLHF.

CDR3 DNA: TGTGCCAGCACCGGGTTGGCCTCCTACGAGCAGTACTTC. Its protein is CASTGLASYEQYF. The chain employs TRBV25-1 and TRBJ2-7; no definite D call. CDR3 length: 13 residues. Germline V lookup: CDR1 MGHDK, CDR2 SYGVNS. V shed 7 bases and J shed 0 bases, with 10 bases lying between them.